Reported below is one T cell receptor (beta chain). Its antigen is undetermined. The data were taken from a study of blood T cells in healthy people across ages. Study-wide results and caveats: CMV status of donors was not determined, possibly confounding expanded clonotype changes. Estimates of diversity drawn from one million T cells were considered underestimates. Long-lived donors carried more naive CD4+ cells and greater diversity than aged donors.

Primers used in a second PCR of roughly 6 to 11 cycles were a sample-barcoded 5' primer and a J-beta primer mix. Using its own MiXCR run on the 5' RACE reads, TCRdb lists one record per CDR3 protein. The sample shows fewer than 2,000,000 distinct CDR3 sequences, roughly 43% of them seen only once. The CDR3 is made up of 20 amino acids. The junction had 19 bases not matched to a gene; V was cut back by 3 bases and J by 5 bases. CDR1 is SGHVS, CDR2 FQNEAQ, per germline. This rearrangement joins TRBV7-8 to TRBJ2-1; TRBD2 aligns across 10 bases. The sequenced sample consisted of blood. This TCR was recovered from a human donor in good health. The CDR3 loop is CASSFVIAASGGMKDNEQFF. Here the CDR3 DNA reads TGTGCCAGCAGCTTTGTTATTGCGGCTAGCGGGGGAATGAAGGACAATGAGCAGTTCTTC.